The 5 T cell receptor beta chains given below trace back to one sample, sequenced in a study of OX40 agonist ivuxolimab in advanced cancers. TCRdb's copy holds only in-frame clones and misses some; the assay was immunoSEQ multiplex PCR. The table includes tens of thousands of clones, approximately 89% detected once. Sequenced here: CD4+ or CD8+ T cells sorted from blood, sampled in a trial of the OX40 agonist ivuxolimab. These receptors all come from an adult with an advanced solid tumor such as melanoma, head and neck, liver or kidney cancer.

This chain uses TRBV15 with TRBJ2-6; 9 bases are shared with TRBD1. Germline loops: CDR1 LNHNV, CDR2 YYDKDF (reference sequence). The CDR3 is made up of 19 amino acids. V lost 3 bases to trimming and J lost 0 bases; unmatched junction nucleotides: 9. CDR3 loop: CATSSPGGQGSSGANVLTF. The DNA for the CDR3 is TGTGCCACCAGCAGCCCCGGGGGACAGGGCAGCTCTGGGGCCAACGTCCTGACTTTC. The whole variable domain, remainder taken from reference TRBV15 and TRBJ2-6, is DAMVIQNPRYQVTQFGKPVTLSCSQTLNHNVMYWYQQKSSQAPKLLFHYYDKDFNNEADTPDNFQSRRPNTSFCFLDIRSPGLGDTAMYLCATSSPGGQGSSGANVLTFGAGSRLTVL.

This rearrangement joins TRBV30 to TRBJ2-1; the match to TRBD2 covers 8 bases. Germline assignment: CDR1 GTSNPN and CDR2 SVGIG (reference sequence). This CDR3 is 17 amino acids long. V dropped 3 bases and J dropped 0; count of bases not matched to a gene: 10. CDR3 nucleotide sequence: TGTGCCTGGAGGCCGCCCAGCGGGGGACGCTCCTACAATGAGCAGTTCTTC. Its translation: CAWRPPSGGRSYNEQFF. The full variable domain, completed using reference TRBV30 and TRBJ2-1, is SQTIHQWPATLVQPVGSPLSLECTVEGTSNPNLYWYRQAAGRGLQLLFYSVGIGQISSEVPQNLSASRPQDRQFILSSKKLLLSDSGFYLCAWRPPSGGRSYNEQFFGPGTRLTVL.

The chain carries TRBV7-3 and TRBJ2-2; 10 nucleotides line up with TRBD2. V was pared by 10 bases and J by 6 bases, with 8 bases of the junction left unmatched. The CDR3 consists of 14 residues. The germline V gene encodes CDR1 SGHTA and CDR2 FQGTGA. CDR3 amino acids: CATRTSGRAGELFF. The CDR3 DNA follows: TGTGCCACCCGGACTAGCGGCAGGGCCGGGGAGCTGTTTTTT.

Points on this clone: This same CDR3 is encoded by further DNA sequences in the sample. The genes are TRBV27 and TRBJ1-2, with a possible D match to TRBD1 (6 bases). This CDR3 is built from 13 residues. Germline V gene lookup returns CDR1 MNHEY and CDR2 SMNVEV (reference sequence). V was clipped by 6 bases and J by 3 bases, with 11 bases between them. The CDR3 DNA reads as TGTGCCAGCAGGAAGGGGGGGGACTATGGCTACACCTTC. Protein sequence: CASRKGGDYGYTF.

The chain links TRBV11-1 to TRBJ2-5; 7 bases are a match to TRBD1. This CDR3 spans 15 amino acids. V gave up 5 bases and J gave up 1 base; unmatched junction bases: 7. Germline lookup yields CDR1 SGHAT and CDR2 FQDESV (reference sequence). The CDR3 sequence: CASSENRGTQETQYF. The CDR3, as DNA: TGTGCCAGCAGCGAGAACAGGGGAACCCAAGAGACCCAGTACTTC.